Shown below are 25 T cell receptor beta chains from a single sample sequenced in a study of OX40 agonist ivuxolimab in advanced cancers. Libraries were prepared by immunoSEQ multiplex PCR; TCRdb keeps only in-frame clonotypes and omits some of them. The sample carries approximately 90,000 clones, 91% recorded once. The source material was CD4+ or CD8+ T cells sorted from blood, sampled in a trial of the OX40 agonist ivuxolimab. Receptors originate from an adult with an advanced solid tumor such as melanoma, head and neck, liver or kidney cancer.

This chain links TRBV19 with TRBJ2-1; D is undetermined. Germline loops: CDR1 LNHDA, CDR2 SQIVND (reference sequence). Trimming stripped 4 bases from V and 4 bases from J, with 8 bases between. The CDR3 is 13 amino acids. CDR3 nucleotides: TGTGCCAGTAGTAGTCTGGGGTACAATGAGCAGTTCTTC. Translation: CASSSLGYNEQFF. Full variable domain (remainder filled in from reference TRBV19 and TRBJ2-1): DGGITQSPKYLFRKEGQNVTLSCEQNLNHDAMYWYRQDPGQGLRLIYYSQIVNDFQKGDIAEGYSVSREKKESFPLTVTSAQKNPTAFYLCASSSLGYNEQFFGPGTRLTVL.

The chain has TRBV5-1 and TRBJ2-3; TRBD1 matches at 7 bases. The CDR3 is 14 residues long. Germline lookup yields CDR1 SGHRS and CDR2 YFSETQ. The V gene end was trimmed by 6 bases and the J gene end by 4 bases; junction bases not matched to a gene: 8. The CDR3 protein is CASNRDSLPDTQYF. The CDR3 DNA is TGCGCCAGCAACCGGGACAGCCTCCCAGATACGCAGTATTTT.

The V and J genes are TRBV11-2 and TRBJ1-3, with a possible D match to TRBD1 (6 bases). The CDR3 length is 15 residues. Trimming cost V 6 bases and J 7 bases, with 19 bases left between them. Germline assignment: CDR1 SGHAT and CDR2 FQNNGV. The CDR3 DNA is TGTGCCAGCAGGGCTATTAGGGGGTTTGGTAACACCATATATTTT. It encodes CASRAIRGFGNTIYF.

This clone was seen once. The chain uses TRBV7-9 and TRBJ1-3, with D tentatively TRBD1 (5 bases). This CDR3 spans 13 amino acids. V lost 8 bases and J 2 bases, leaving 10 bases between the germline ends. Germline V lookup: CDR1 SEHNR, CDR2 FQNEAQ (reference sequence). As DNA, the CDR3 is TGTGCCAGCCGGGACTTCCCTGGAAACACCATATATTTT. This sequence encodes CASRDFPGNTIYF.

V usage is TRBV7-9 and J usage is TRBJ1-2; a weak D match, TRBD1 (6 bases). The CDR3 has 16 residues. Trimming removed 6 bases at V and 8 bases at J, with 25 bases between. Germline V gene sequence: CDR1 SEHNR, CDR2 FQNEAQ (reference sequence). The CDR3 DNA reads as TGTGCCAGCAGTCACCTCCCCGGGACACTCATAGAGGGCTACACCTTC. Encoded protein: CASSHLPGTLIEGYTF. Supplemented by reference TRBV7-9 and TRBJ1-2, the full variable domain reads DTGVSQNPRHKITKRGQNVTFRCDPISEHNRLYWYRQTLGQGPEFLTYFQNEAQLEKSRLLSDRFSAERPKGSFSTLEIQRTEQGDSAMYLCASSHLPGTLIEGYTFGSGTRLTVV.

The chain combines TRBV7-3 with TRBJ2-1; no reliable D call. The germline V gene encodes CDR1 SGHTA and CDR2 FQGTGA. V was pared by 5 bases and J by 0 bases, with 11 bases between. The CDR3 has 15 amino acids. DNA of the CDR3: TGTGCCAGCAGCCCGACCGCCAGCTCCTACAATGAGCAGTTCTTC. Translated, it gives CASSPTASSYNEQFF.

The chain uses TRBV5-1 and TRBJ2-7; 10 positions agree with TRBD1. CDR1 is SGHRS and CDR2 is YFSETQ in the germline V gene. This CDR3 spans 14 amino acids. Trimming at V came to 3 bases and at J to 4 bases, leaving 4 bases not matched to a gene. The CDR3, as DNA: TGCGCCAGCAGCTCCGGGACAGGGGTATACGAGCAGTACTTC. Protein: CASSSGTGVYEQYF.

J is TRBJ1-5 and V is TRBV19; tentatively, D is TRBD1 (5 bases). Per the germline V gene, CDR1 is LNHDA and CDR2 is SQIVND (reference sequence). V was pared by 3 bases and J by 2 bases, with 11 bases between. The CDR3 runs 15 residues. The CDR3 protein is CASSMVWGGNQPQHF. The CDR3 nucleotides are TGTGCCAGTAGTATGGTCTGGGGGGGCAATCAGCCCCAGCATTTT.

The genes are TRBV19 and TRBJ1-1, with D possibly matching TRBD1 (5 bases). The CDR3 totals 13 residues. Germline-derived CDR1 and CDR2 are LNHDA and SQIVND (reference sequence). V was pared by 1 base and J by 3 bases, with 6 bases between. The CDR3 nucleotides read TGTGCCAGTAGTATAGGGGGCTACACTGAAGCTTTCTTT. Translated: CASSIGGYTEAFF.

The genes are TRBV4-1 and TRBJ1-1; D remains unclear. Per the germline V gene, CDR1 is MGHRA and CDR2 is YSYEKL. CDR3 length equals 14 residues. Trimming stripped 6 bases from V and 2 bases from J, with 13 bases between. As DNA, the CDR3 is TGCGCCAGCAGACTAGAGACGGTAAACACTGAAGCTTTCTTT. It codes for CASRLETVNTEAFF.

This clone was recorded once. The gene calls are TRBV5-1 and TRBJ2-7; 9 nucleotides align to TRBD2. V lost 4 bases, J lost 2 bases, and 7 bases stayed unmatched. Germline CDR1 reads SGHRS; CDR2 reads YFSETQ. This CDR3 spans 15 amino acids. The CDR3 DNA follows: TGCGCCAGCAGCCATAGCGGGAGTGTCACCTACGAGCAGTACTTC. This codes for CASSHSGSVTYEQYF.

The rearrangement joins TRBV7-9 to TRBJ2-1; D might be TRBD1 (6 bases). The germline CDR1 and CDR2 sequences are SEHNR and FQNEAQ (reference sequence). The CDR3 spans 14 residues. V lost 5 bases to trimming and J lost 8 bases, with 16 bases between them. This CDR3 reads CASSAKPTGDEQFF. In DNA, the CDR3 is TGTGCCAGCAGCGCCAAACCGACAGGTGATGAGCAGTTCTTC.

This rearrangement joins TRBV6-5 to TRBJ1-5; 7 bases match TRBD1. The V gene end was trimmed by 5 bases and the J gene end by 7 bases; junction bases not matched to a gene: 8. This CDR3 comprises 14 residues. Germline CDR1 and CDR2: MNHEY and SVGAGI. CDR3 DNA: TGTGCCAGCAGTCCAACAGGGGCGCGGCAGCCCCAGCATTTT. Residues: CASSPTGARQPQHF.

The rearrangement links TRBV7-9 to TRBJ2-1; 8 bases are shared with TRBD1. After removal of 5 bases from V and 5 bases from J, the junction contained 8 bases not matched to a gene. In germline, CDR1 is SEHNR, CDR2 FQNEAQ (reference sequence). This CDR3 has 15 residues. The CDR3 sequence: CASSNAGTGNNEQFF. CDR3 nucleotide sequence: TGTGCCAGCAGCAACGCCGGGACAGGAAACAATGAGCAGTTCTTC.

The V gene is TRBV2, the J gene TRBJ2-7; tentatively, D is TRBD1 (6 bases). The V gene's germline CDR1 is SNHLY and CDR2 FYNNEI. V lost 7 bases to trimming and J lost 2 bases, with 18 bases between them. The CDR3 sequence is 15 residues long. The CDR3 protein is CASNDRDTQTYEQYF. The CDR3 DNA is TGTGCCAGCAATGACCGGGACACCCAAACCTACGAGCAGTACTTC. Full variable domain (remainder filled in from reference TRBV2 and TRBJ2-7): EPEVTQTPSHQVTQMGQEVILRCVPISNHLYFYWYRQILGQKVEFLVSFYNNEISEKSEIFDDQFSVERPDGSNFTLKIRSTKLEDSAMYFCASNDRDTQTYEQYFGPGTRLTVT.

The CDR3 protein is CATYTPTYNEQFF. In nucleotides, the CDR3 is TGTGCCACTTACACCCCGACCTACAATGAGCAGTTCTTC. The chain carries TRBV19 and TRBJ2-1; unclear D gene. Trimming cost V 10 bases and J 2 bases, with 12 bases left between them. CDR1 and CDR2 from the germline V gene are LNHDA and SQIVND (reference sequence). CDR3 length equals 13 residues.

The CDR3 nucleotides are TGTGCCAGCAGCCTCCCCGTGGAAGAGACCCAGTACTTC. Translating it yields CASSLPVEETQYF. The chain carries TRBV7-9 and TRBJ2-5, with D uncertain. Germline CDR1 reads SEHNR; CDR2 reads FQNEAQ (reference sequence). V was cut by 5 bases and J by 3 bases, with 10 bases left in between. The CDR3 contains 13 residues.

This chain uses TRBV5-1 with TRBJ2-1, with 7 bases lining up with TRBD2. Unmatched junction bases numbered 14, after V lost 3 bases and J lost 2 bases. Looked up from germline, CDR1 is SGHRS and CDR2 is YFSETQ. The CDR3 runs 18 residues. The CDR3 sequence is CASSSVYYGTTAYNEQFF. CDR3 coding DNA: TGCGCCAGCAGCTCCGTTTATTATGGGACTACCGCCTACAATGAGCAGTTCTTC.

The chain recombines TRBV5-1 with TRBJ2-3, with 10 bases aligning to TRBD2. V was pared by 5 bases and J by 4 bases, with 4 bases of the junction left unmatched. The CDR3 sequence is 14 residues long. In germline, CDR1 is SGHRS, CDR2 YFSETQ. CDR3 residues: CASRQSGRADTQYF. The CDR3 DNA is TGCGCCAGCAGGCAAAGCGGGAGGGCAGATACGCAGTATTTT.

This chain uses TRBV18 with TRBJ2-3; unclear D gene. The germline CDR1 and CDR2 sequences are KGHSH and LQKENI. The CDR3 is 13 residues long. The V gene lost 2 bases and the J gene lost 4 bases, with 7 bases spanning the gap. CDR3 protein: CASSPSPADTQYF. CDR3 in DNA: TGTGCCAGCTCACCATCTCCGGCAGATACGCAGTATTTT.

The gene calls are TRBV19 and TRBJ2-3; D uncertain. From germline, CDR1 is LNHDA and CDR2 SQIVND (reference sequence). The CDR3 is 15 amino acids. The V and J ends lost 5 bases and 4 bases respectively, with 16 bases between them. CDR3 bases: TGTGCCAGTAGTGCTCCGGGTCGGCCTCCAGATACGCAGTATTTT. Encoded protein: CASSAPGRPPDTQYF. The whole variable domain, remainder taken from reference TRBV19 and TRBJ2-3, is DGGITQSPKYLFRKEGQNVTLSCEQNLNHDAMYWYRQDPGQGLRLIYYSQIVNDFQKGDIAEGYSVSREKKESFPLTVTSAQKNPTAFYLCASSAPGRPPDTQYFGPGTRLTVL.

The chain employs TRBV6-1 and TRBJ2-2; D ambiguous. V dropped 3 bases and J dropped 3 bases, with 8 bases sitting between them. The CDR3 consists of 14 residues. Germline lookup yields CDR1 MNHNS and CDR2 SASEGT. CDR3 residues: CASSEGRDTGELFF. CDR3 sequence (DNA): TGTGCCAGCAGTGAGGGCAGAGACACCGGGGAGCTGTTTTTT.

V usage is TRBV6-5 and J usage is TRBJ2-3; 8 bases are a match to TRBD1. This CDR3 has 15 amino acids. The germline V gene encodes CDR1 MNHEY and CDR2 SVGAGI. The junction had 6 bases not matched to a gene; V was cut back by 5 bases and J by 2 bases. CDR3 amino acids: CASSRDRRHTDTQYF. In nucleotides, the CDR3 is TGTGCCAGCAGTAGGGACAGGCGCCACACAGATACGCAGTATTTT.

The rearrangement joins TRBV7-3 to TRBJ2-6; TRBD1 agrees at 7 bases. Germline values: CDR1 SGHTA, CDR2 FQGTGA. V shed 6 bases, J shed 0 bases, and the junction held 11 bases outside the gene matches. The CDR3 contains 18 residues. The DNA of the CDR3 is TGTGCCAGCAGTCTCACCGGACAGGAACCCTCTGGGGCCAACGTCCTGACTTTC. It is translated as CASSLTGQEPSGANVLTF.

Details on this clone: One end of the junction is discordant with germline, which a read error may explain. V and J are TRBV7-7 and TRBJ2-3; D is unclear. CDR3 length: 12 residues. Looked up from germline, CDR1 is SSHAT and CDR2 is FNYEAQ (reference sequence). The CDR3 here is CASSNTADTQYF. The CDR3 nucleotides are TGTGCTAGCAGCAACACAGCCGATACGCAGTATTTT.